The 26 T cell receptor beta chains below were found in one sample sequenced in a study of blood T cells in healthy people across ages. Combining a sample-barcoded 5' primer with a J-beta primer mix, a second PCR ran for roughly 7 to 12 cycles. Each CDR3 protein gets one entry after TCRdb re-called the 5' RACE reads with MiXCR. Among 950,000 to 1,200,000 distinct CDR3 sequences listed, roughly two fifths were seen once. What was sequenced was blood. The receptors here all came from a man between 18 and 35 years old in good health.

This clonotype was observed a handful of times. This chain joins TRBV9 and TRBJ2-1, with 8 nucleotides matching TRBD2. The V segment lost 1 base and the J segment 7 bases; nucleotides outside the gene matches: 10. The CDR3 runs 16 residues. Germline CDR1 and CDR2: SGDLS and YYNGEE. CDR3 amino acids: CASSVWRGAPTNEQFF. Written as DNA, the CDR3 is TGTGCCAGCAGCGTATGGCGGGGGGCACCAACGAATGAGCAGTTCTTC.

Here the CDR3 reads CASSQPLGQAGNTIYF. CDR3 bases: TGTGCCAGCAGCCAACCTCTAGGGCAAGCAGGAAACACCATATATTTT. The chain links TRBV4-2 to TRBJ1-3; D gene unclear. In germline, CDR1 is LGHNA, CDR2 YNFKEQ. The V end was cut by 2 bases, the J end by 4 bases, with 15 bases between. There are 16 residues in the CDR3.

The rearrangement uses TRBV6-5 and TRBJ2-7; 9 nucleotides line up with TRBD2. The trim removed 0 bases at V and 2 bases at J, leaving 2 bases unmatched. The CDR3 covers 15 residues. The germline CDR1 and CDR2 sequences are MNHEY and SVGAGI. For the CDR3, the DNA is TGTGCCAGCAGTTACTCGGCGGGGGGGACCTACGAGCAGTACTTC. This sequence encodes CASSYSAGGTYEQYF.

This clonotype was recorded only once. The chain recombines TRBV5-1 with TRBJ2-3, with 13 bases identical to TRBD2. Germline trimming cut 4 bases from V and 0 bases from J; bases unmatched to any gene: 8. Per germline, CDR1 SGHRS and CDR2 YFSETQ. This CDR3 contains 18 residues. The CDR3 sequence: CASSHIGLAGVSTDTQYF. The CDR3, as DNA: TGCGCCAGCAGCCACATCGGACTAGCGGGGGTTAGCACAGATACGCAGTATTTT. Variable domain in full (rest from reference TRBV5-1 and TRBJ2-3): KAGVTQTPRYLIKTRGQQVTLSCSPISGHRSVSWYQQTPGQGLQFLFEYFSETQRNKGNFPGRFSGRQFSNSRSEMNVSTLELGDSALYLCASSHIGLAGVSTDTQYFGPGTRLTVL.

The CDR3 spells CSAEDRPDTQYF. As DNA, the CDR3 is TGCAGTGCCGAGGACCGCCCAGATACGCAGTATTTT. The chain is built from TRBV20-1 and TRBJ2-3, with no clear D. The ends were cut back, 6 bases at V and 4 bases at J, with 11 bases in the middle. CDR1 and CDR2 (germline): DFQATT, SNEGSKA (reference sequence). This CDR3 region has 12 residues.

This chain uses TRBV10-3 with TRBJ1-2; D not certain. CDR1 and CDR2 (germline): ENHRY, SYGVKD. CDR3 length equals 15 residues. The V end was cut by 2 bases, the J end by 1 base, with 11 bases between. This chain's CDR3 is CAISEGSGVNYGYTF. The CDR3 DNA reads TGTGCCATCAGTGAGGGGTCAGGTGTTAACTATGGCTACACCTTC.

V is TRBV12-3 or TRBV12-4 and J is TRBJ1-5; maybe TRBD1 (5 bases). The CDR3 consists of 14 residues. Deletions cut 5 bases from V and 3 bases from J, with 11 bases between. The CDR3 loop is CASSHRGVNQPQHF. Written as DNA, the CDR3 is TGTGCCAGCAGTCACCGGGGGGTCAATCAGCCCCAGCATTTT.

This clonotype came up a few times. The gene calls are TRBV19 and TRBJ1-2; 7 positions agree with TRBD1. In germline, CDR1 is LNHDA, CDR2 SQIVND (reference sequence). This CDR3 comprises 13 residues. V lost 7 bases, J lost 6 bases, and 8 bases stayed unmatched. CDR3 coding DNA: TGTGCCAGTACTCCTGGGACAGCCCATGGCTACACCTTC. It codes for CASTPGTAHGYTF.

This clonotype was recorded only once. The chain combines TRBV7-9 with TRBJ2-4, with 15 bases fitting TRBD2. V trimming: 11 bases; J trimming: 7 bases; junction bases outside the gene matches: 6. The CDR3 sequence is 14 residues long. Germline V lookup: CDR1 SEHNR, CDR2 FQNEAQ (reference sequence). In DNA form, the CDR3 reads TGTGCCGGACAAGGACTAGCGGGGGGGAACATTCAGTACTTC. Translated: CAGQGLAGGNIQYF. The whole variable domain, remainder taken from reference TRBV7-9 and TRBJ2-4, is DTGVSQNPRHKITKRGQNVTFRCDPISEHNRLYWYRQTLGQGPEFLTYFQNEAQLEKSRLLSDRFSAERPKGSFSTLEIQRTEQGDSAMYLCAGQGLAGGNIQYFGAGTRLSVL.

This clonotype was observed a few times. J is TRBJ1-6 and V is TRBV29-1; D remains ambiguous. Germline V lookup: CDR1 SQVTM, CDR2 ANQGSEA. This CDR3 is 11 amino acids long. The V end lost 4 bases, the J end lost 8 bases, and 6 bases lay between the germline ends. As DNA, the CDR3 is TGCAGCGTTGGGGAGCATTCACCCCTCCACTTT. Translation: CSVGEHSPLHF. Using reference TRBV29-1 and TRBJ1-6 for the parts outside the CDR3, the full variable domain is SAVISQKPSRDICQRGTSLTIQCQVDSQVTMMFWYRQQPGQSLTLIATANQGSEATYESGFVIDKFPISRPNLTFSTLTVSNMSPEDSSIYLCSVGEHSPLHFGNGTRLTVT.

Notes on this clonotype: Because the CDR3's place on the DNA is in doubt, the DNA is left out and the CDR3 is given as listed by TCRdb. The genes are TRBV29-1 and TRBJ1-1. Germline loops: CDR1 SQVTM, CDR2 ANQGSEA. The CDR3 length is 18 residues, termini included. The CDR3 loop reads CSVEYRLEQYFGNTEAFF.

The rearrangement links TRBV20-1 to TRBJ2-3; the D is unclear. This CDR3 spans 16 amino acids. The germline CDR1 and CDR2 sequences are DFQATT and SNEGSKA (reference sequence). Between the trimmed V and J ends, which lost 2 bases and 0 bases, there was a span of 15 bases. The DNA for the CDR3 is TGCAGTGCTAGAAAAAAGGACGGCTACAGCACAGATACGCAGTATTTT. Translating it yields CSARKKDGYSTDTQYF.

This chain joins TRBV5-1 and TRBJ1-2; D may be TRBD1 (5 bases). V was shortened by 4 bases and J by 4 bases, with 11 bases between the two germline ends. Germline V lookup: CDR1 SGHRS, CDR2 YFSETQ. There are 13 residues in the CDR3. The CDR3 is CASSAAGTYGYTF. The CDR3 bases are TGCGCCAGCAGCGCAGCAGGGACCTATGGCTACACCTTC.

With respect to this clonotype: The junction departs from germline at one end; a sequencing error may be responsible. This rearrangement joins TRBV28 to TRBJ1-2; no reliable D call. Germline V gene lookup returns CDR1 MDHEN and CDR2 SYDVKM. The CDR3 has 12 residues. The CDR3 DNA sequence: TGTGCCAGCAGTTTCGGTTACTATGGCCACACCTTC. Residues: CASSFGYYGHTF.

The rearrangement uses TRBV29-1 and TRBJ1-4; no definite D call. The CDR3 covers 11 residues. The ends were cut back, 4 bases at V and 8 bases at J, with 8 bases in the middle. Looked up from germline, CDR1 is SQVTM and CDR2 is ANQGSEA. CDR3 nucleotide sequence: TGCAGCGTTGTCGTTAGCGAAAAACTGTTTTTT. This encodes CSVVVSEKLFF.

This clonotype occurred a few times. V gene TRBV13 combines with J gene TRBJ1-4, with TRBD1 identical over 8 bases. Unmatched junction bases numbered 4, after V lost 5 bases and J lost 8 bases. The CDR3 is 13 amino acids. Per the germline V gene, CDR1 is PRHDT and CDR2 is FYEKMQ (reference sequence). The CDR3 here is CASSAQGVEKLFF. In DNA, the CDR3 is TGTGCCAGCAGCGCACAGGGGGTGGAAAAACTGTTTTTT.

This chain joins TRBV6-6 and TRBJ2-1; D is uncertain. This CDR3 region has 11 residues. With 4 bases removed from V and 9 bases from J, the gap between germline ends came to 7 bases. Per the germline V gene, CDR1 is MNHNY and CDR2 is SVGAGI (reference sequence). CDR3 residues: CASSSASEQFF. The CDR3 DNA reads TGTGCCAGCAGTTCAGCAAGTGAGCAGTTCTTC.

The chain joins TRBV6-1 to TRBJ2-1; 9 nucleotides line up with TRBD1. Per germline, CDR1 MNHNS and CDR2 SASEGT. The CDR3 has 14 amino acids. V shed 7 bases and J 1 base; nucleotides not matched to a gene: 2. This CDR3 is CASKDRGSYNEQFF. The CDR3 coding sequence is TGTGCCAGCAAGGACAGGGGATCCTACAATGAGCAGTTCTTC.

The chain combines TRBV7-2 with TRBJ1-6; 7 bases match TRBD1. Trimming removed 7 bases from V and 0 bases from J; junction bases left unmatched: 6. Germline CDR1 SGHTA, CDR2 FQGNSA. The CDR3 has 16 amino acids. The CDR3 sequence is CASTFRTGSYNSPLHF. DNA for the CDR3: TGTGCCAGCACATTCCGGACAGGCTCCTATAATTCACCCCTCCACTTT.

In nucleotides, the CDR3 is TGTGCCTGGACTGAAAATTCACCCCTCCACTTT. It translates to CAWTENSPLHF. The V and J genes are TRBV30 and TRBJ1-6, with unresolved D. Germline CDR1 GTSNPN, CDR2 SVGIG (reference sequence). Trimming took 4 bases from V and 7 from J, leaving 5 bases between them. The CDR3 covers 11 residues.

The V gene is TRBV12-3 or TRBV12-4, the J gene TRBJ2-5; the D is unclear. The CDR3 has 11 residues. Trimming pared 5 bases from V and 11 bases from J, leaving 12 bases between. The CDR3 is CASSLTRPQYF. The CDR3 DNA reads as TGTGCCAGCAGTCTAACAAGGCCGCAGTACTTC.

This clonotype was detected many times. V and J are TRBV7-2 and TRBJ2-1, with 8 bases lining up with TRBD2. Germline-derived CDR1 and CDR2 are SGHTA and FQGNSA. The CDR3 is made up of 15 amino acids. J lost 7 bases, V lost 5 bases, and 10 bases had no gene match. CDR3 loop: CASSTGLVGVNEQFF. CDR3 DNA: TGTGCCAGCAGCACGGGACTAGTGGGGGTGAATGAGCAGTTCTTC.

The CDR3 nucleotides read TGCGCCAGCAAGGAATCTGGGTTGATCTATGGCTACACCTTC. Amino acids: CASKESGLIYGYTF. The genes are TRBV5-1 and TRBJ1-2; D is uncertain. V was clipped by 6 bases and J by 4 bases, with 16 bases between them. Germline V gene data show CDR1 as SGHRS and CDR2 as YFSETQ. This CDR3 is 14 amino acids long.

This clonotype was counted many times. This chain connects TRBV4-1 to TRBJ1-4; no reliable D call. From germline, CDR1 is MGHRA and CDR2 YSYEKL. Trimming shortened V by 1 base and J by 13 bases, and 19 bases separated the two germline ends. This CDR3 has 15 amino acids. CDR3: CASSQGLMGSGGLFF. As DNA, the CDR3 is TGCGCCAGCAGCCAAGGTCTAATGGGGAGTGGTGGACTGTTTTTT.

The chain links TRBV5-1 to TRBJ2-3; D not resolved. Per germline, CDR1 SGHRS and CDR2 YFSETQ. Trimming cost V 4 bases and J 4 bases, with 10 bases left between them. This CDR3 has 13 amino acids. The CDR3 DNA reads TGCGCCAGCAGCGCGGACGGCTCAGATACGCAGTATTTT. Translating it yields CASSADGSDTQYF.

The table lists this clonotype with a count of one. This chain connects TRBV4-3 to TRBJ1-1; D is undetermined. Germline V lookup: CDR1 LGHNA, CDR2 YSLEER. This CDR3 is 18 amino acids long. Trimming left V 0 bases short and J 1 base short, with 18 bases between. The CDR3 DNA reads TGCGCCAGCAGCCAAGAACCTTGGACTGGGGAATCGAACACTGAAGCTTTCTTT. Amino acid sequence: CASSQEPWTGESNTEAFF.